This T cell receptor (beta chain) was obtained from a study of CD8+ T cells in alopecia areata. With regard to this clone: No antigen is known for it.

Treatment reported: oral pan-JAK inhibitor, 5-10 mg twice daily. Alopecia areata patients provided lesional scalp punch biopsies and peripheral blood. The length of the CDR3 is 16 residues. The germline gives CDR1 LGHNA, CDR2 YSLEER. Trimming removed 1 base from V and 8 bases from J, with 18 bases in between. Isolated RNA was reverse transcribed into cDNA used as the sequencing template. The protocol was immunoSEQ multiplex PCR, while the TCRdb copy is restricted to in-frame clones and leaves out a portion. The sample contains approximately 180,000 clones, roughly three fifths of which appear only once. Study findings and constraints: Tofacitinib significantly decreased scalp clonality and expanded CD8+ clones among top 100. Scalp and blood retained many expanded lesional clones during tofacitinib.

The receptor comes from a human donor with alopecia areata. Sequenced here: CD4+ T cells sorted from blood, sampled at week 49, from a patient treated with tofacitinib. V is TRBV4-3 and J is TRBJ2-4; D is possibly TRBD1 or TRBD2 (6 bases each). DNA for the CDR3: TGCGCCAGCAGCCAAGGTTCGACAGGACGGAGGGACATTCAGTACTTC. Translated, it gives CASSQGSTGRRDIQYF.